The text below deals with one TCR beta chain. What it binds is unknown. Preparing the TCRbeta library involved the use of unique molecular identifiers. TCRdb ran MiXCR on the PCR reads and lists one entry per CDR3 protein. The sample carries 250,000 to 350,000 distinct CDR3 sequences, around 25% recorded once. This entry comes from a study of T-cell reconstitution after alpha-beta-depleted transplantation in children. Germline CDR1 reads KGHSH; CDR2 reads LQKENI. The CDR3 runs to 15 residues. V lost 5 bases, J lost 4 bases, and 7 bases stayed unmatched. Regarding the study as a whole: By about two months after transplant, alpha-beta T cells reportedly arose from several hundred graft clones that had expanded.

This rearrangement joins TRBV18 to TRBJ2-7, with 11 bases that match TRBD2. The sample consisted of PBMCs, mostly from graft donor cells, taken 180 days after TCRalphabeta/CD19-depleted stem cell transplant. The TCR sequence derives from a male patient younger than 18 who had a stem cell transplant for acute lymphoblastic leukemia, so the T cells may come from the graft donor. This chain's CDR3 is CASSKTSGTLYEQYF. The CDR3 nucleotides are TGTGCCAGCTCAAAGACTAGCGGGACGCTTTACGAGCAGTACTTC.